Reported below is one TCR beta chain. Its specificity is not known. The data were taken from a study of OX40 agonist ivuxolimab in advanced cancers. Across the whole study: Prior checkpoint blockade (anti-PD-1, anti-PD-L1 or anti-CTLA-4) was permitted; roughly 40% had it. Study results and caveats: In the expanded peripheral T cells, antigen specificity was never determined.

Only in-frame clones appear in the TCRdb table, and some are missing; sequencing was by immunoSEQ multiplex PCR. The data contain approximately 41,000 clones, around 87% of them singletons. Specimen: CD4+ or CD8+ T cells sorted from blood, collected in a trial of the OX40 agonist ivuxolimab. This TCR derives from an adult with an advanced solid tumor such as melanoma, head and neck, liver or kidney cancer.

CDR3 in amino acids: CASNEGQGGYGYTF. For the CDR3, the DNA is TGTGCCAGCAACGAAGGACAGGGGGGCTATGGCTACACCTTC. The chain is built from TRBV5-4 and TRBJ1-2; 10 bases align to TRBD1. Germline CDR1 and CDR2: SGHNT and YYREEE (reference sequence). J lost 4 bases, V lost 6 bases, and 6 bases had no gene match. The CDR3 is 14 amino acids.